The 23 T cell receptor beta chains given below trace back to one sample, sequenced in a study of cytomegalovirus exposure and HLA in healthy donors. The PCR had 60 Vbeta and 13 Jbeta primers. Sequencing used immunoSEQ multiplex PCR; TCRdb keeps in-frame clones, though not all of them. The repertoire has about 89,000 clones, roughly 85% of them found once; the top ten carry less than 8%. Sequencing input: PBMCs. The receptors derive from a man between 35 and 55 years old in good health and CMV-seropositive.

V is TRBV29-1 and J is TRBJ2-3, with D possibly matching TRBD2 (6 bases). Trimming cost V 6 bases and J 2 bases, with 6 bases left between them. This CDR3 comprises 11 residues. Germline CDR1 is SQVTM and CDR2 is ANQGSEA. The DNA of the CDR3 is TGCAGCGTGGGACTCACAGATACGCAGTATTTT. Encoded protein: CSVGLTDTQYF.

This sequence joins TRBV10-2 and TRBJ2-1, with 10 bases aligning to TRBD2. This CDR3 spans 15 amino acids. With 7 bases clipped from V and 1 base from J, the junction kept 4 bases outside the gene matches. Germline loops: CDR1 WSHSY, CDR2 SAAADI. CDR3 in DNA: TGCGCCAGCATTGGAGCGGGAGGGTCCTACAATGAGCAGTTCTTC. Translation gives CASIGAGGSYNEQFF.

V and J are TRBV11-2 and TRBJ2-4; maybe TRBD1 (6 bases). Germline V gives CDR1 SGHAT, CDR2 FQNNGV. The CDR3 sequence is 18 residues long. Between the trimmed V and J ends, which lost 0 bases and 0 bases, there was a span of 15 bases. CDR3 in DNA: TGTGCCAGCAGCTTAGAGTTTCGACAGGCACTAGCCAAAAACATTCAGTACTTC. Protein: CASSLEFRQALAKNIQYF.

This rearrangement joins TRBV28 to TRBJ2-1; no definite D call. The CDR3 totals 17 residues. In germline, CDR1 is MDHEN, CDR2 SYDVKM. The V end lost 4 bases, the J end lost 0 bases, and 16 bases lay between the germline ends. The CDR3 loop reads CASSSLTGWSSYNEQFF. CDR3 bases: TGTGCCAGCAGTTCCTTGACCGGTTGGAGCTCCTACAATGAGCAGTTCTTC. Using reference TRBV28 and TRBJ2-1 for the parts outside the CDR3, the full variable domain is DVKVTQSSRYLVKRTGEKVFLECVQDMDHENMFWYRQDPGLGLRLIYFSYDVKMKEKGDIPEGYSVSREKKERFSLILESASTNQTSMYLCASSSLTGWSSYNEQFFGPGTRLTVL.

For the CDR3, the DNA is TGTGCCAGCAGTTTGGTTAGCGGGGGGGCTTGGTTAGCCTACAATGAGCAGTTCTTC. Translation gives CASSLVSGGAWLAYNEQFF. The chain couples TRBV27 to TRBJ2-1; TRBD2 agrees at 11 bases. There are 19 residues in the CDR3. CDR1 is MNHEY and CDR2 is SMNVEV in the germline V gene (reference sequence). The junction had 12 bases not matched to a gene; V was cut back by 3 bases and J by 2 bases.

About this clone itself: The sample contains more than one DNA sequence encoding this CDR3. The chain uses TRBV29-1 and TRBJ2-7; no reliable D call. The CDR3 sequence is 12 residues long. Per the germline V gene, CDR1 is SQVTM and CDR2 is ANQGSEA. Trimming left V 4 bases short and J 1 base short, with 8 bases between. CDR3: CSVGQTSYEQYF. CDR3 coding DNA: TGCAGCGTTGGTCAGACTTCCTACGAGCAGTACTTC.

The V gene is TRBV5-1, the J gene TRBJ2-2; 10 bases align to TRBD2. The CDR3 sequence is 17 residues long. CDR1 is SGHRS, CDR2 YFSETQ, per germline. V trimming: 2 bases; J trimming: 8 bases; junction bases outside the gene matches: 12. As DNA, the CDR3 is TGCGCCAGCAGCTTCGGTGCTAAGAGGACTAGCGGAGGGGAGCTGTTTTTT. It specifies CASSFGAKRTSGGELFF.

The chain joins TRBV11-2 to TRBJ2-5; D perhaps matches TRBD2 (5 bases). Trimming left V 4 bases short and J 1 base short, with 13 bases between. Germline V lookup: CDR1 SGHAT, CDR2 FQNNGV. The CDR3 totals 15 residues. The CDR3 DNA is TGTGCCAGCAGCTCCCTCCCGGGGTTCCAAGAGACCCAGTACTTC. Encoded protein: CASSSLPGFQETQYF.

The chain has TRBV9 and TRBJ2-6; D may be TRBD1 (6 bases). With 0 bases removed from V and 0 bases from J, the gap between germline ends came to 13 bases. The CDR3 has 18 residues. Germline V CDR1 and CDR2: SGDLS, YYNGEE. This CDR3 reads CASSVDRQGSSGANVLTF. CDR3 nucleotides: TGTGCCAGCAGCGTAGATCGGCAGGGGAGCTCTGGGGCCAACGTCCTGACTTTC.

This sequence joins TRBV7-9 and TRBJ1-2; D unresolved. V was clipped by 4 bases and J by 4 bases, with 22 bases between them. The CDR3 has 17 amino acids. CDR1 is SEHNR and CDR2 is FQNEAQ in the germline V gene (reference sequence). The CDR3 sequence: CASSSLSPRAAAYGYTF. CDR3 sequence (DNA): TGTGCCAGCAGCTCCCTTTCGCCTAGGGCAGCGGCCTATGGCTACACCTTC.

The chain combines TRBV28 with TRBJ2-1, with 8 bases that match TRBD2. This CDR3 is built from 15 residues. CDR1 and CDR2 from the germline V gene are MDHEN and SYDVKM. The V and J ends lost 6 bases and 0 bases, in that order; junction bases with no gene match: 4. The CDR3 loop reads CASRIAGSSYNEQFF. The CDR3 nucleotides are TGTGCCAGCAGGATAGCGGGAAGCTCCTACAATGAGCAGTTCTTC.

This clone was seen a single time. The chain is built from TRBV5-6 and TRBJ2-1; 15 nucleotides match TRBD2. Germline lookup yields CDR1 SGHDT and CDR2 YYEEEE. This CDR3 contains 17 residues. J gave up 7 bases and V 4 bases, and 9 bases lay outside the gene matches. The CDR3 DNA reads TGTGCCAGCAGCCTCAGGACTAGCGGGAGGGTCGGGAATGAGCAGTTCTTC. Translation: CASSLRTSGRVGNEQFF.

The chain is built from TRBV14 and TRBJ2-1, with TRBD2 matching 10 bases. The CDR3 length is 16 residues. Per the germline V gene, CDR1 is SGHDN and CDR2 is FVKESK. With V trimmed by 3 bases and J by 7 bases, 9 bases remained unmatched. CDR3 nucleotides: TGTGCCAGCAGCCATATAAGCGGGAGGGGACGGAATGAGCAGTTCTTC. Translating gives CASSHISGRGRNEQFF.

V and J are TRBV5-4 and TRBJ2-7; D is possibly TRBD2 (6 bases). This CDR3 region has 16 residues. V was clipped by 0 bases and J by 3 bases, with 16 bases between them. CDR1 SGHNT and CDR2 YYREEE come from the germline V gene (reference sequence). The DNA for the CDR3 is TGTGCCAGCAGCTTGGGCCCCGGGGTTAGCGGCTACGAGCAGTACTTC. Protein sequence: CASSLGPGVSGYEQYF.

The chain uses TRBV9 and TRBJ1-3; 7 positions agree with TRBD1. Germline loops: CDR1 SGDLS, CDR2 YYNGEE. V lost 3 bases, J lost 0 bases, and 3 bases stayed unmatched. The CDR3 covers 15 residues. CDR3 DNA sequence: TGTGCCAGCAGCGAGGGGACAGACTCTGGAAACACCATATATTTT. It codes for CASSEGTDSGNTIYF.

With regard to this clone: The junction departs from the called germline gene at one end, perhaps through a read error. In nucleotides, the CDR3 is TGTGCCAGTAGTTTTGGGCTAGCTTACAATGGGCAGTTCTTC. The encoded protein is CASSFGLAYNGQFF. The rearrangement links TRBV19 to TRBJ2-1, with D tentatively TRBD2 (5 bases). The CDR3 has 14 residues. Germline V lookup: CDR1 LNHDA, CDR2 SQIVND (reference sequence).

The rearrangement uses TRBV29-1 and TRBJ2-2; 13 bases agree with TRBD2. V gave up 4 bases and J gave up 6 bases; unmatched junction bases: 5. Germline assignment: CDR1 SQVTM and CDR2 ANQGSEA. This CDR3 contains 15 residues. Written as DNA, the CDR3 is TGCAGCGTTGCGAGGGGACTAGCGGGATCCGGGGAGCTGTTTTTT. It specifies CSVARGLAGSGELFF.

The genes are TRBV5-6 and TRBJ2-3, with TRBD1 identical over 9 bases. The CDR3 is 15 residues long. CDR1 and CDR2 from the germline V gene are SGHDT and YYEEEE. V lost 2 bases to trimming and J lost 6 bases; unmatched junction nucleotides: 7. CDR3 in amino acids: CASSFRDRVVDTQYF. The DNA for the CDR3 is TGTGCCAGCAGCTTCCGGGACAGGGTGGTGGATACGCAGTATTTT.

The rearrangement joins TRBV10-1 to TRBJ1-1, with 8 bases lining up with TRBD1. Trimming took 6 bases from V and 1 from J; bases not matched to a gene: 7. The V gene's germline CDR1 is WNHNN and CDR2 SYGVQD (reference sequence). This CDR3 is 15 amino acids long. DNA for the CDR3: TGCGCCAGCAGGCCTGACAGGGGTCGGAACACTGAAGCTTTCTTT. It codes for CASRPDRGRNTEAFF.

CDR3 sequence reads: CASSPTGGQETQYF. The CDR3 DNA reads TGTGCCAGCTCACCTACGGGGGGGCAAGAGACCCAGTACTTC. The rearrangement links TRBV18 to TRBJ2-5; 8 bases align to TRBD2. V shed 3 bases, J shed 2 bases, and the junction held 2 bases outside the gene matches. Germline CDR1 is KGHSH and CDR2 is LQKENI. The CDR3 length is 14 residues.

The chain uses TRBV7-2 and TRBJ1-2, with no clear D. The CDR3 is 15 amino acids. The germline gives CDR1 SGHTA, CDR2 FQGNSA. V lost 1 base, J lost 4 bases, and 13 bases lay in between. CDR3 bases: TGTGCCAGCAGCTTAGGAAGCGAGAGCGGCTATGGCTACACCTTC. Encoded protein: CASSLGSESGYGYTF.

J is TRBJ1-1 and V is TRBV11-2; 8 bases line up with TRBD1. The trim removed 5 bases at V and 5 bases at J, leaving 7 bases unmatched. The CDR3 loop spans 14 amino acids. Per germline, CDR1 SGHAT and CDR2 FQNNGV. CDR3 nucleotide sequence: TGTGCCAGCAGCCCCAGGGGGCGAGGTACTGAAGCTTTCTTT. Translation: CASSPRGRGTEAFF.

The chain combines TRBV27 with TRBJ2-7; tentatively, D is TRBD2 (6 bases). The V gene lost 7 bases and the J gene lost 3 bases, with 13 bases spanning the gap. CDR3 length: 13 residues. CDR1 and CDR2 from the germline V gene are MNHEY and SMNVEV (reference sequence). The CDR3 nucleotides read TGTGCCAGCACCTCGAAGGGACTCTACGAGCAGTACTTC. It encodes CASTSKGLYEQYF.